The present T cell receptor (beta chain) was sequenced within a study of blood T cell repertoires in COVID-19. This table comes from immunoSEQ multiplex PCR, and its TCRdb copy is limited to in-frame clones, with some not included. The table includes some 64,000 clones, around four fifths detected once. This clone was counted only a few times. The CDR3 is 13 residues long. Germline loops: CDR1 KGHSH, CDR2 LQKENI. Trimming removed 5 bases at V and 4 bases at J, with 11 bases between. The receptor comes from a man in his fifties or sixties with COVID-19, enrolled during active disease. V and J are TRBV18 and TRBJ1-1; D is unresolved. Sample: peripheral blood. The CDR3 nucleotides read TGTGCCAGCTCATGGGAGAGAGGCACTGAAGCTTTCTTT. The encoded protein is CASSWERGTEAFF.